The TCR beta chain described here comes from a study of cytomegalovirus exposure and HLA in healthy donors (dated by TCRdb to 2016 to 2017). About the full investigation: An earlier analysis of some 550 of the donors reported more than 250 Gb of sequence data and about 100 million unique TCR beta sequences from about 180 million T cells. Roughly 300 gigabases of sequencing data and 70 million to 95 million unique TCR sequences made up an early release that covered approximately 700 HLA-typed donors. Of the 350 to 450 genotyped donors, roughly 80% fell in the genetic ancestry cluster associated with self-reported Caucasian donors. The study aimed to test whether signatures of past pathogen exposure could be identified by cataloging public T cell receptors. The T cell repertoires of some 700 subjects were profiled by immunosequencing and related to cytomegalovirus serostatus. Besides the first cohort of some 670 subjects, a separate validation cohort made up of about 120 different subjects was used. To predict cytomegalovirus infection status, the study brought together high-throughput TCR immunosequencing, statistical association of individual TCRs with disease status, and machine learning. In a later analysis, previously published TCR beta repertoires from 666 donors were re-analyzed and high-resolution HLA genotyping was added so that TCR occurrence patterns could be studied. In the later analysis, no new phenotypic data were used to find candidate immune exposures; instead, reliance was placed on TCR beta sequences and their occurrence across donors. To decide whether each TCR beta V gene segment behaved as functional or pseudogenic, an earlier analysis of approximately 620 of the donors relied on high-throughput TCR beta sequencing. Alongside the repertoire data, information on donor age, sex, ethnicity and CMV serostatus was compiled. In a later genetic analysis, genome-wide SNP genotypes for about three fifths of the 666 donors were used, and that subset was treated as a discovery cohort. All discovery cohort repertoires had been generated on a single sequencing platform. Both class I and class II loci were covered by HLA typing, at four-digit resolution. Typing coverage differed by locus: A, B, C, DRB1 and DQB1 were typed in about 620-630 donors, DQA1 in 522, DPA1 in approximately 610, and DPB1 in approximately 450. Roughly 5 DR-DQ haplotypes were treated as single units for association and clustering because of strong linkage in the cohort. On average, approximately 250,000 unique TCR beta nucleotide sequences were sequenced per donor among 398 genotyped donors of the cohort, with approximately 18% of those sequences being non-productive. Findings and caveats that apply to the study as a whole: In this cohort, only TCR beta chains were sequenced, and detectable features were limited by the absence of alpha or paired-chain data. Because some donors lacked HLA typing at each locus, the association tests relied only on the typed subset. A few of the identified cytomegalovirus-associated TCR beta chains were confirmed in vitro to be specific for cytomegalovirus antigens. For the cohort, immune exposure information was limited to CMV serostatus. Strong co-occurrence of HLA alleles, especially DR and DQ, made assigning TCR associations to individual alleles difficult. The earlier analysis of about 600 of the donors excluded 15 to 20 rarely observed V segments, including chromosome 9 orphons, because counts were too low. Several of the top co-occurrence clusters appeared to be linked to parvovirus B19, influenza, CMV and Epstein-Barr virus, according to a later analysis. Specific HLA alleles were associated with 16,951 TCR beta sequences at a false discovery rate of 0.05 in a later analysis. An earlier analysis of some 590 of the donors showed that most TCR beta V segments appeared in productive rearrangements either about 90% or about 30% of the time, which broadly matched IMGT annotations. According to the authors, the approach could potentially be generalized to other disease states and immunological phenotypes. In a later analysis, HLA-associated TCR beta chains were found to be more clonally expanded and to have lower generation probabilities than equally common non-associated chains. The 87-base-pair reads could not distinguish some IMGT-functional V segments, including TRBV6-2 and TRBV6-3, so those segments were excluded. Linkage disequilibrium might explain the correlated functional status among segregating V segments, but an unknown experimental factor could not be ruled out. Presence/absence analyses assumed roughly uniform sequencing depth across donors, an assumption that may not hold. The study gave a list of over 150 TCR beta chains associated with cytomegalovirus. Across donors, most TCR sequences were observed very rarely, whereas some public TCRs were present in many individuals. In a later genetic analysis, fewer N-insertions in productive TCRs were reported among donors in an Asian-associated ancestry cluster than the roughly 710-donor mean. A further reported finding was that TCR beta sequences accurately predicted the HLA-A and HLA-B alleles for most subjects in the first cohort. According to a later analysis, most CMV-associated TCR beta chains appeared to be HLA-restricted, and the HLA associations seemed to be driven largely by CMV exposure. In a later genetic analysis, a missense DCLRE1C variant was associated with V-gene and J-gene trimming of TCR beta chains, and the association was replicated in an independent cohort. Cytomegalovirus status was reported to be diagnosed by the classifier with high specificity and sensitivity in both the original and validation cohorts. The sequencing pipeline was judged likely to have produced a cluster of highly shared sequence variants as a technical artifact. A later analysis found that TCR association rates varied across HLA loci, with DRB1 alleles showing the most associated TCRs and HLA-C alleles the fewest.

The library was made by the immunoSEQ multiplex PCR assay. For the multiplex PCR, a mixture combining 60 forward primers for TCR Vbeta segments and 13 reverse primers for TCR Jbeta segments was used. The CDR3 region of rearranged TCR beta genes was amplified from genomic DNA by a multiplex PCR assay. The amplified TCR beta libraries were sequenced on the Illumina HiSeq System as 87-base-pair reads. The source study handled its data this way. Across the 700 or so repertoires, a later analysis counted tens of millions of unique TCR beta chains, 8.5 million to 12 million of which were shared by at least two donors. Raw reads were error-corrected and collapsed into unique sequences with a nearest-neighbor algorithm that merged closely related sequences to remove PCR and sequencing errors. V, D and J gene segments were assigned by aligning CDR3 sequences to IMGT reference sequences. For a sequence to be retained, a match of at least six nucleotides to both a V gene segment and a J gene segment was required. A rearrangement counted as productive if the CDR3 had no stop codons and remained in frame with V and J, and every other rearrangement counted as non-productive. CDR3 was defined by IMGT convention, running from the second conserved V-encoded cysteine to the conserved J-encoded phenylalanine. The earlier analysis of about 610 of the donors excluded sequences that lacked an unambiguous match to a single V gene segment. An earlier analysis of around 600 of the donors classified V segments as functional when productive rearrangements were above 56.7% and as segregating when the standard deviation between donors was above 5%. To diagnose cytomegalovirus status from the catalog of TCR beta chain sequences, a statistical classification framework was built. In a later analysis, V and J genes were assigned by comparing TCR nucleotide sequences against IMGT/GENE-DB human TR gene sequences. The TCRdist pipeline was used in a later analysis to assign CDR3 sequences and most-parsimonious VDJ recombination scenarios. In a later analysis, every TCR beta chain was defined by the combination of its CDR3 amino acid sequence and its V-gene family, and reads without a unique V-gene family were dropped. As a way to deal with suspected cross-contamination and a sequencing artifact, a later analysis dropped roughly 600 nucleotide sequences that were highly shared and had low generation probability. In a later analysis, a clonal expansion index was calculated for each public chain from normalized within-repertoire ranks of inferred template counts. A later analysis computed generation probabilities with a VDJ recombination model fitted to out-of-frame rearrangements, and checked the results against IGoR. A later analysis scored TCR-TCR, TCR-HLA and TCR-CMV co-occurrence with hypergeometric tests, applying a repertoire-size bias correction to TCR pairs. In a later analysis, false discovery rates were estimated by permuting HLA or CMV assignments 20 times. In a later analysis, co-occurring TCRs were grouped with DBSCAN, and TCRdist sequence similarity was added when clustering was performed within HLA-allele-positive subsets. Repertoires with fewer than 30,000 or more than 120,000 public chains, plus five repertoires with anomalous nucleotide sharing, were excluded from co-occurrence clustering. The table comes from immuneACCESS by way of TCRdb, which keeps in-frame sequences with V and J called. Part of the clones is missing from these tables; in studies checked, under half for an unresolved V gene and the rest for unknown reasons. From that table come the V and J calls and clone size; the DNA was used to work out D and trimming. Within this sample are approximately 110,000 clones, with around 64% of them counted one time only. Of the sample, roughly 10% falls within the top ten clones.

The CDR3 spans 15 residues, from the cysteine through the phenylalanine. Only the CDR3 part of the read is kept: 45 bases, read in frame from the first base. V loses 4 bases at its end and J loses 3 bases; junction bases beyond the gene matches: 5. Per the germline V gene (reference sequence), SGHNT is the CDR1 and YYREEE is the CDR2. This clone was detected once. This clone's antigen is unknown. No base-level quality is on record; no much larger clone is a single base apart. The cohort consisted of 600 to 750 healthy bone marrow donors. At the time of sampling, every cohort member was nominally healthy, though immune exposures that went unrecorded were likely present. The donor tested CMV seropositive and was one of the 289 seropositive cohort members. Every donor gave a peripheral blood sample, and the peripheral blood mononuclear cells from that sample were used for TCR beta sequencing. The Qiagen DNeasy Blood Extraction Kit was used to extract genomic DNA from the blood cell samples.

The sequencing input was PBMCs. The chain links TRBV5-4 with TRBJ2-3; 10 bases in the middle match TRBD1. This receptor was identified in a man in his thirties or forties in good health and CMV-seropositive. The CDR3 in this case is CASSGGTGETDTQYF. The nucleotides are TGTGCCAGCAGCGGGGGGACAGGGGAAACAGATACGCAGTATTTT.